The source of this T cell receptor (beta chain) is a study of blood T cell repertoires in COVID-19. For the study at large: Acute-phase and convalescent COVID-19 samples originated in the United States, Italy and Spain. The analysed material was cDNA or gDNA that came from T cells, B-cell-depleted T cells, or PBMCs.

Per the study methods: Reference gene primer amplification in the assay estimated nucleated cell counts. The repertoire was sequenced with immunoSEQ multiplex PCR; TCRdb's copy has only in-frame clones and lacks some. The DNA gave D and trimming, while V, J and clone size come from that table. The repertoire consists of about 140,000 clones, with roughly 86% occurring once and the leading ten covering 3% to 4%. The study recruited people aged 18 to 89 years across around 23 US areas. Trimming took 4 bases from V and 8 from J; bases not matched to a gene: 13. The CDR3 has 17 residues. Per the germline V gene, CDR1 is LGHDT and CDR2 is YNNKEL (reference sequence).

Sequencing was done on a sample of PBMCs or T cells enriched from blood (not recorded which). The receptor was isolated from a woman aged 50 to 65 with acute COVID-19. The V gene is TRBV3-1 (or the pseudogene TRBV3-2), the J gene TRBJ1-6, with TRBD1 matching over 8 bases. In DNA form, the CDR3 reads TGTGCCAGCAGCCGTGACATCCGACAGGGGCAGTATTCACCCCTCCACTTT. Amino acid sequence: CASSRDIRQGQYSPLHF.